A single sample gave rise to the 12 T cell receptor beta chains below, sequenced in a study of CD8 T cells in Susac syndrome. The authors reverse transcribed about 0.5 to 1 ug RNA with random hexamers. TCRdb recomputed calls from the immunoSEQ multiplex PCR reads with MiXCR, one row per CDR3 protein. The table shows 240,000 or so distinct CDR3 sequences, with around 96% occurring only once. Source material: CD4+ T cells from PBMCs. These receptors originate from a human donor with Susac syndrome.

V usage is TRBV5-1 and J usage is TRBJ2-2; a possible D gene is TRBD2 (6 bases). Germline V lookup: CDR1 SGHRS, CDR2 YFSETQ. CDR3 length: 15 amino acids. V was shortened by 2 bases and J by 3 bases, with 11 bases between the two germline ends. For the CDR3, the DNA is TGCGCCAGCAGCTTTGGAGGGACGGACACCGGGGAGCTGTTTTTT. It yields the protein CASSFGGTDTGELFF.

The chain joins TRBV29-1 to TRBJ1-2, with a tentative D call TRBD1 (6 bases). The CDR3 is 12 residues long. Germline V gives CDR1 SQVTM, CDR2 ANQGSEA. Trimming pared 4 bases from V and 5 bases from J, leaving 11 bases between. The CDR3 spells CSVALTGYGYTF. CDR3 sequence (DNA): TGCAGCGTTGCCCTAACAGGGTATGGCTACACCTTC.

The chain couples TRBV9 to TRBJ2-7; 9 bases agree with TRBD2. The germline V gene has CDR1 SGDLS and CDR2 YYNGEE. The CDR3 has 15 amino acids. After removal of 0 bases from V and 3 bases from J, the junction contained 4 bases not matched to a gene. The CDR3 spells CASSVGGRGVYEQYF. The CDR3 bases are TGTGCCAGCAGCGTAGGCGGGAGGGGGGTCTACGAGCAGTACTTC.

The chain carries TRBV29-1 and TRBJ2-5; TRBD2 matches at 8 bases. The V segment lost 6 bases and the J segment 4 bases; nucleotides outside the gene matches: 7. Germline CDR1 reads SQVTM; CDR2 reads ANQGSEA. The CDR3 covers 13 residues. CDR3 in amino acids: CSVIRGGRETQYF. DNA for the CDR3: TGCAGCGTCATTCGGGGGGGGAGAGAGACCCAGTACTTC.

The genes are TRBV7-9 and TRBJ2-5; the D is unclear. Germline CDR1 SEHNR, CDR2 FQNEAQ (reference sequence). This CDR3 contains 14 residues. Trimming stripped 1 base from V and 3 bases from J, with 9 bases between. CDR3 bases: TGTGCCAGCAGCTTAGGCCAGGCAGAAGAGACCCAGTACTTC. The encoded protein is CASSLGQAEETQYF.

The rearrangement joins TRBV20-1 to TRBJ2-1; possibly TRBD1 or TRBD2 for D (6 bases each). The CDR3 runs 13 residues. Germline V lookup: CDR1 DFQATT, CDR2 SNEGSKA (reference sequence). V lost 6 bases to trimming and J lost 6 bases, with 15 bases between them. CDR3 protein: CSAAQGLSNEQFF. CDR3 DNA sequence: TGCAGTGCCGCACAGGGACTTTCCAATGAGCAGTTCTTC.

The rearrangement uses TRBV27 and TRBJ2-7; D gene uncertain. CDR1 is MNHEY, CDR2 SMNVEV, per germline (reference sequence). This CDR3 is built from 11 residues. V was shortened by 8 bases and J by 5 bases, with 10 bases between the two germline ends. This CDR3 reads CASRDRNEQYF. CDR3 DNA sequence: TGTGCCAGCCGCGACCGAAACGAGCAGTACTTC.

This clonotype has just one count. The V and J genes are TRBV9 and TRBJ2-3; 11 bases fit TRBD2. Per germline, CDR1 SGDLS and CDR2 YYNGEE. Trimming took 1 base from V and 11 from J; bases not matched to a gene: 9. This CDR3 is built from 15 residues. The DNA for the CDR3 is TGTGCCAGCAGCGTAACTAGCGGGGGACACAGGGGGCAGTATTTT. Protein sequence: CASSVTSGGHRGQYF.

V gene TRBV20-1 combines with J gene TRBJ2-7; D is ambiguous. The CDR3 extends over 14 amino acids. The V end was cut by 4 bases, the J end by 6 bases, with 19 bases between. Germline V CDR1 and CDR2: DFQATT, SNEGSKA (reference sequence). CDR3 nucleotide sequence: TGCAGTGCTATAACTCGGCCTTGGGTAGTCGAGCAGTACTTC. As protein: CSAITRPWVVEQYF.

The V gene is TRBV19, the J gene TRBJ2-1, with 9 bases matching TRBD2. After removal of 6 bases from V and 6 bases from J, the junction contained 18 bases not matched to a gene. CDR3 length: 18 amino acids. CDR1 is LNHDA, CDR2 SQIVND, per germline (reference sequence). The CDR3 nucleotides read TGTGCCAGTAGAAAGCGTAGCGGGAGCGGTTCACGGTTCAATGAGCAGTTCTTC. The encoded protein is CASRKRSGSGSRFNEQFF.

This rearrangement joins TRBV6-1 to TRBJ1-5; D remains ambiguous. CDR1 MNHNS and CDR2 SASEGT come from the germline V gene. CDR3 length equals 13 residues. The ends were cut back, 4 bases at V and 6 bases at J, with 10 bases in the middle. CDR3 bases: TGTGCCAGCAGTGTTCAGTACGGTCAGCCCCAGCATTTT. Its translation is CASSVQYGQPQHF.

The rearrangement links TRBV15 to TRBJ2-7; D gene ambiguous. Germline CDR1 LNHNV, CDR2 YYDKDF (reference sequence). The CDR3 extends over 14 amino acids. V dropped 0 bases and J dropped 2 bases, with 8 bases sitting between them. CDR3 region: CATSRDPGTYEQYF. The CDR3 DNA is TGTGCCACCAGCAGAGATCCAGGAACCTACGAGCAGTACTTC.